The rows below give T cell receptor beta chains drawn from one sample of a study of CD8 T cells in ankylosing spondylitis. In TCRdb, the 5' RACE reads were re-called with MiXCR into one record per CDR3 protein. The data hold roughly 150,000 distinct CDR3 sequences, with 25% to 35% observed a single time. The specimen was synovial fluid, either unsorted or a sorted T cell fraction (not recorded which). The source of these receptors is a male donor with ankylosing spondylitis. Each CDR3 is given without its conserved first and last residue.

>TRBV6-1|TRBJ1-1
ASSEAGRWNTEAF
>TRBV12-3/TRBV12-4|TRBJ1-5
ASSPDRESQPQH
>TRBV5-6|TRBJ2-5
ASSLDAGGQETQY
>TRBV7-9|TRBJ2-5
ASSLGGGGTGGTQY
>TRBV28|TRBJ2-1
ASSRAGTGYNEQF
>TRBV7-9|TRBJ1-5
ASSLDNQPQH
>TRBV5-1|TRBJ2-5
ASSPRLQGGQETQY
>TRBV6-5|TRBJ2-5
ASSYSTSGGALQETQY
>TRBV5-6|TRBJ2-5
ASSAAGKGETQY
>TRBV9|TRBJ2-1
ASSVSVYNEQF
>TRBV6-1|TRBJ2-1
ASSVYGQGAGEQF
>TRBV5-6|TRBJ2-7
ASSLEEGPQY
>TRBV24-1|TRBJ2-5
ATSVAGTSETQY
>TRBV7-8|TRBJ2-1
ASSLISGRAVGVNEQF
>TRBV9|TRBJ1-2
ASSFGREGGYT
>TRBV20-1|TRBJ2-7
SASRVAGVDEQY
>TRBV3-1|TRBJ2-6
ASSQDRPGTGANVLT
>TRBV4-2|TRBJ1-1
ASRWVVMNTEAF
>TRBV20-1|TRBJ2-3
SASRPTGGIDTQY
>TRBV12-3/TRBV12-4|TRBJ2-1
ASSFWGTSSNEQF
>TRBV7-2|TRBJ2-1
ASRGQGAHEQF
>TRBV5-1|TRBJ2-4
ASTLDGVGAKNIQY
>TRBV9|TRBJ2-2
ASSKTAIGAGELF
>TRBV4-1|TRBJ2-7
ASSQVYRSGGAYEQY
>TRBV18|TRBJ2-1
ASSPRTGDNEQF